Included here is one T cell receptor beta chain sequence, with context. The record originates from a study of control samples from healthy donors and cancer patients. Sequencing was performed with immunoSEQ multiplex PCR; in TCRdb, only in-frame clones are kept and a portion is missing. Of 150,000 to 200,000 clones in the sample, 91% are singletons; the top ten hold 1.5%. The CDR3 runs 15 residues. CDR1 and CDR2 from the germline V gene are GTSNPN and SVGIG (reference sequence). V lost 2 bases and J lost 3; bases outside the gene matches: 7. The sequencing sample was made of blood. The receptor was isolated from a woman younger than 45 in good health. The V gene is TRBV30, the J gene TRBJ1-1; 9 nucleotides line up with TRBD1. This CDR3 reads CAWSFGQGRYTEAFF. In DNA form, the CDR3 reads TGTGCCTGGAGTTTTGGACAGGGGAGGTACACTGAAGCTTTCTTT.